This T cell receptor beta chain is drawn from a study of CD8 T cells in Susac syndrome. With random hexamers, reverse transcription was performed on about 0.5 to 1 ug of RNA. Amplification of TCR beta CDR3 by immunoSEQ multiplex PCR spanned 54 Vbeta and 13 Jbeta. TCRdb reprocessed the immunoSEQ multiplex PCR reads via MiXCR and lists one record per CDR3 protein. This sample has 170,000 or so distinct CDR3 sequences; 85% to 95% occur once, and the top ten carry 0.15% to 0.2%. The CDR3 length is 15 residues. Trimming removed 0 bases at V and 0 bases at J, with 9 bases between. CDR1 and CDR2 (germline): LNHNV, YYDKDF (reference sequence).

Sequencing was done on a sample of CD8+ T cells from PBMCs. The chain recombines TRBV15 with TRBJ2-7; possible D gene TRBD2, 5 bases. This TCR was sampled from a human donor with multiple sclerosis. The CDR3 region is CATSRDRGYSYEQYF. The CDR3 nucleotides read TGTGCCACCAGCAGAGATAGAGGGTACTCCTACGAGCAGTACTTC.